This passage covers 21 T cell receptor beta chains from one sample sequenced in a study of T cell responses to AZD1222 COVID-19 vaccine. Produced via immunoSEQ multiplex PCR; TCRdb's table is partial and in-frame only. The data show some 190,000 clones, roughly nine tenths seen once. This sample comprised peripheral blood, obtained 28 days after the second AZD1222 dose. The receptors were sampled from an adult who received the AZD1222 COVID-19 vaccine.

The gene calls are TRBV7-9 and TRBJ1-1; 7 bases line up with TRBD1. The germline V gene encodes CDR1 SEHNR and CDR2 FQNEAQ (reference sequence). The trim removed 3 bases at V and 6 bases at J, leaving 4 bases unmatched. The length of the CDR3 is 13 residues. CDR3 protein: CASSFTGESEAFF. CDR3 coding DNA: TGTGCCAGCAGCTTTACAGGGGAGTCTGAAGCTTTCTTT.

The rearrangement uses TRBV12-3 or TRBV12-4 and TRBJ2-1; a possible D gene is TRBD1 (6 bases). The CDR3 runs to 12 residues. V was cut by 8 bases and J by 6 bases, with 11 bases left in between. CDR3 residues: CASSWGLNEQFF. The CDR3, as DNA: TGTGCCAGCTCCTGGGGGCTCAATGAGCAGTTCTTC.

The V gene is TRBV4-2, the J gene TRBJ2-1; 10 bases agree with TRBD2. J was trimmed by 3 bases and V by 3 bases; bases with no gene match: 2. The length of the CDR3 is 15 residues. Germline V gives CDR1 LGHNA, CDR2 YNFKEQ. CDR3 nucleotide sequence: TGTGCCAGCAGCCAGAGGACTAGCGGCTACAATGAGCAGTTCTTC. Translation: CASSQRTSGYNEQFF.

J is TRBJ2-2 and V is TRBV9; TRBD2 agrees at 7 bases. CDR1 and CDR2 from the germline V gene are SGDLS and YYNGEE. Germline trimming cut 4 bases from V and 4 bases from J; bases unmatched to any gene: 16. The CDR3 contains 18 residues. DNA for the CDR3: TGTGCCAGCAGCTACAACCGGGGCTGGGGGGGTGGCACCGGGGAGCTGTTTTTT. This sequence encodes CASSYNRGWGGGTGELFF.

The V gene is TRBV27, the J gene TRBJ1-2; TRBD1 matches 12 bases. Per germline, CDR1 MNHEY and CDR2 SMNVEV (reference sequence). The trim removed 3 bases at V and 3 bases at J, leaving 2 bases unmatched. The CDR3 is 15 residues long. This CDR3 is CASSLGTGGYYGYTF. For the CDR3, the DNA is TGTGCCAGCAGTTTGGGGACAGGGGGCTACTATGGCTACACCTTC.

This rearrangement joins TRBV29-1 to TRBJ1-5, with D possibly TRBD1 on 6 matching bases. Trimming shortened V by 6 bases and J by 2 bases, and 11 bases separated the two germline ends. Per germline, CDR1 SQVTM and CDR2 ANQGSEA. There are 13 residues in the CDR3. Here the CDR3 reads CSVATGGNQPQHF. Written as DNA, the CDR3 is TGCAGCGTGGCGACAGGCGGCAATCAGCCCCAGCATTTT.

This sequence joins TRBV2 and TRBJ2-7; either TRBD1 or TRBD2 may fit D (7 bases each). Trimming removed 7 bases from V and 3 bases from J, with 16 bases in between. CDR3 size: 14 residues. Germline V gene lookup returns CDR1 SNHLY and CDR2 FYNNEI. The DNA of the CDR3 is TGTGCCAGCAAGCCCCAGGGGGGGGGCTACGAGCAGTACTTC. Amino acids: CASKPQGGGYEQYF.

CDR3 sequence (DNA): TGTGCCAGCAGTCAAACAGGGTACACCGGGGAGCTGTTTTTT. The encoded protein is CASSQTGYTGELFF. The chain is built from TRBV27 and TRBJ2-2; D is perhaps TRBD1 (6 bases). Germline V gene data show CDR1 as MNHEY and CDR2 as SMNVEV (reference sequence). The CDR3 runs to 14 residues. V dropped 5 bases and J dropped 3 bases, with 10 bases sitting between them.

The CDR3 loop is CASSEHGVDEQFF. CDR3 bases: TGTGCCAGTAGCGAACACGGAGTCGATGAGCAGTTCTTC. The chain uses TRBV19 and TRBJ2-1; the D is unclear. The germline gives CDR1 LNHDA, CDR2 SQIVND (reference sequence). V was pared by 6 bases and J by 8 bases, with 14 bases between. The CDR3 totals 13 residues.

V and J are TRBV7-9 and TRBJ2-3, with 10 bases fitting TRBD2. Trimming cost V 3 bases and J 2 bases; bases outside gene matches: 2. Germline CDR1 SEHNR, CDR2 FQNEAQ (reference sequence). CDR3 length equals 15 residues. The DNA of the CDR3 is TGTGCCAGCAGCTTCGGACTAGCGGTCACAGATACGCAGTATTTT. Its translation: CASSFGLAVTDTQYF.

The chain is built from TRBV12-3 or TRBV12-4 and TRBJ1-5; TRBD1 is a possible D gene (5 bases). Trimming stripped 6 bases from V and 7 bases from J, with 10 bases between. The CDR3 is made up of 12 amino acids. This CDR3 reads CASRQGGQPQHF. In nucleotides, the CDR3 is TGTGCCAGCAGGCAGGGAGGCCAGCCCCAGCATTTT.

This clone has a single count. The rearrangement joins TRBV25-1 to TRBJ2-7, with D possibly being TRBD2 (5 bases). Deletions cut 4 bases from V and 3 bases from J, with 10 bases between. CDR3 length: 13 amino acids. Germline lookup yields CDR1 MGHDK and CDR2 SYGVNS. The CDR3 loop is CASSVGGLYEQYF. In DNA, the CDR3 is TGTGCCAGCAGTGTTGGCGGACTCTACGAGCAGTACTTC.

The V gene is TRBV10-1, the J gene TRBJ1-1; D perhaps matches TRBD1 (6 bases). Trimming cost V 0 bases and J 8 bases, with 10 bases left between them. Germline-derived CDR1 and CDR2 are WNHNN and SYGVQD (reference sequence). CDR3 length: 13 amino acids. For the CDR3, the DNA is TGCGCCAGCAGTGAGTCGGGGGGGACAGAAGCTTTCTTT. Its translation is CASSESGGTEAFF.

The chain recombines TRBV3-1 (or the pseudogene TRBV3-2) with TRBJ2-7; D is undetermined. Germline V gene data show CDR1 as LGHDT and CDR2 as YNNKEL (reference sequence). The CDR3 sequence is 12 residues long. Trimming shortened V by 4 bases and J by 5 bases, and 9 bases separated the two germline ends. CDR3 sequence (DNA): TGTGCCAGCAGCCGAACGGCAAACGAGCAGTACTTC. Protein sequence: CASSRTANEQYF.

This sequence joins TRBV6-5 and TRBJ1-2; no clear D gene. The germline CDR1 and CDR2 sequences are MNHEY and SVGAGI. Trimming shortened V by 6 bases and J by 6 bases, and 11 bases separated the two germline ends. The CDR3 extends over 12 amino acids. CDR3 nucleotide sequence: TGTGCCAGCAGCAACAGATTGAATGGCTACACCTTC. Its protein is CASSNRLNGYTF.

The chain uses TRBV5-1 and TRBJ2-1, with D maybe TRBD2 (5 bases). Germline V gives CDR1 SGHRS, CDR2 YFSETQ. CDR3 size: 11 residues. V dropped 4 bases and J dropped 7 bases, with 6 bases sitting between them. As DNA, the CDR3 is TGCGCCAGCAGCCCGGGGAATGAGCAGTTCTTC. This sequence encodes CASSPGNEQFF.

The chain uses TRBV11-2 and TRBJ1-2; D is perhaps TRBD1 (5 bases). V shed 0 bases and J shed 4 bases, with 9 bases lying between them. Germline lookup yields CDR1 SGHAT and CDR2 FQNNGV. CDR3 length equals 14 residues. In DNA, the CDR3 is TGTGCCAGCAGCTTAGAATGGGGCAGCTATGGCTACACCTTC. It encodes CASSLEWGSYGYTF.

J is TRBJ2-7 and V is TRBV19; TRBD2 agrees at 8 bases. Unmatched junction bases numbered 20, after V lost 8 bases and J lost 2 bases. CDR1 LNHDA and CDR2 SQIVND come from the germline V gene (reference sequence). The CDR3 length is 18 residues. The CDR3 region is CASSQRAGGSALPYEQYF. CDR3 sequence (DNA): TGTGCCAGTTCCCAGCGGGCGGGGGGCTCCGCGTTACCCTACGAGCAGTACTTC.

The rearrangement uses TRBV6-5 and TRBJ1-2; tentatively, D is TRBD1 (6 bases). Trimming removed 10 bases at V and 5 bases at J, with 20 bases between. This CDR3 contains 14 residues. Germline V gene data show CDR1 as MNHEY and CDR2 as SVGAGI. In DNA form, the CDR3 reads TGTGCCACCAATCAGGGGCTCGGGTGGTATGGCTACACCTTC. This sequence encodes CATNQGLGWYGYTF.

The chain recombines TRBV7-2 with TRBJ2-7; no clear D gene. Germline loops: CDR1 SGHTA, CDR2 FQGNSA. The CDR3 extends over 14 amino acids. The ends were cut back, 0 bases at V and 0 bases at J, with 6 bases in the middle. In nucleotides, the CDR3 is TGTGCCAGCAGCTTAGCATACGACTCCTACGAGCAGTACTTC. Residues: CASSLAYDSYEQYF.

The V gene is TRBV11-2, the J gene TRBJ2-4; D remains unclear. Deletions cut 1 base from V and 0 bases from J, with 10 bases between. This CDR3 is built from 16 residues. Germline CDR1 SGHAT, CDR2 FQNNGV. CDR3 region: CASSLGYSLAKNIQYF. The DNA of the CDR3 is TGTGCCAGCAGCTTAGGTTACAGTCTAGCCAAAAACATTCAGTACTTC.